Here is one T cell receptor (beta chain) with its context. This sample was taken from a study of blood T cell repertoires in COVID-19. As for the study in general: Both acute and convalescent COVID-19 samples were obtained from the United States, Italy and Spain. T cells, B-cell-depleted T cells, or PBMCs supplied cDNA or gDNA.

This CDR3 region has 13 residues. Trimming cost V 2 bases and J 6 bases, with 11 bases left between them. CDR1 is SGHRS, CDR2 YFSETQ, per germline. In the authors' workflow: Reference gene primer amplification gave estimated nucleated cell counts. Clones were read by immunoSEQ multiplex PCR, and TCRdb kept only the in-frame ones, dropping some. V, J and clone size are taken as reported in that table, and D and trimming were inferred from the DNA itself. The data show under 250,000 clones, around 82% seen once. What was sequenced was peripheral blood. The clonotype was recovered from a human donor in a cohort sampled during active COVID-19. This rearrangement joins TRBV5-1 to TRBJ1-2; TRBD1 is a possible D gene (5 bases). CDR3 protein: CASSFQGDHGYTF. DNA of the CDR3: TGCGCCAGCAGCTTCCAGGGCGACCATGGCTACACCTTC.